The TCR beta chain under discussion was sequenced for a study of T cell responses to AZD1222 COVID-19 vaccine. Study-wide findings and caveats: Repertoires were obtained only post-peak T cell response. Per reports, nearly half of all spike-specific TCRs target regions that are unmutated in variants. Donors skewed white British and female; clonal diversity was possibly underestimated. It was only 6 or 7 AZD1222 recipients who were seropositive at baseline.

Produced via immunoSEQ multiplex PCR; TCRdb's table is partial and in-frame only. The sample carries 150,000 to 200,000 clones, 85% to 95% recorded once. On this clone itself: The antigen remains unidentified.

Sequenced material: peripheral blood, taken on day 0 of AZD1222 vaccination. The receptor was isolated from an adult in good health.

CDR3 region: CASSQGGAGETQYF. The CDR3 DNA reads as TGTGCCAGCAGCCAAGGAGGGGCTGGGGAGACCCAGTACTTC. The chain recombines TRBV3-1 (or the pseudogene TRBV3-2) with TRBJ2-5; D possibly uses TRBD1 or TRBD2 (5 bases each). Deletions cut 1 base from V and 5 bases from J, with 11 bases between. Germline CDR1 reads LGHDT; CDR2 reads YNNKEL (reference sequence). The CDR3 sequence is 14 residues long.